The present entry profiles one T cell receptor beta chain with its context. The sample originates from a study of blood T cell repertoires in COVID-19. Study overall: PBMCs, B-cell-depleted T cells, or T cells provided the cDNA or gDNA that made up the material.

There are 16 residues in the CDR3. Original data processing: Estimation of nucleated cell counts was performed using reference gene primer amplification. This table comes from immunoSEQ multiplex PCR, and its TCRdb copy is limited to in-frame clones, with some not included. The D gene and trimming were derived from the DNA, and the V and J assignments and clone size from that table. The sample consists of over 100,000 clones, roughly 87% of them appearing once. What was sequenced was peripheral blood. The V gene is TRBV21-1, the J gene TRBJ1-5; the table's D call, TRBD1, has no DNA check behind it. TRBV21-1 is assigned pseudogene status. The source of this sequence is a man between 50 and 59 years old with active COVID-19. The CDR3 protein is CASIGLRGLDGQPQHF. CDR3 DNA: TGTGCCAGCATTGGCCTCAGGGGTTTGGACGGTCAGCCCCAGCATTTT.